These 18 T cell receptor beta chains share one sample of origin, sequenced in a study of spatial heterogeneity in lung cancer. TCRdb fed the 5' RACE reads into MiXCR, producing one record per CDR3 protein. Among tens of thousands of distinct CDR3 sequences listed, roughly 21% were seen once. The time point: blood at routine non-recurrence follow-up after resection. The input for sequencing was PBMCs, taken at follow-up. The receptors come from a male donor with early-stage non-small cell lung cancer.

For the CDR3, the DNA is TGTGCCAGCAGTGCCCTTCCCACAGAAGCTTTCTTT. Its protein is CASSALPTEAFF. The chain combines TRBV6-1 with TRBJ1-1; D uncertain. CDR3 size: 12 residues. The V and J ends lost 4 bases and 8 bases respectively, with 11 bases between them. Per the germline V gene, CDR1 is MNHNS and CDR2 is SASEGT.

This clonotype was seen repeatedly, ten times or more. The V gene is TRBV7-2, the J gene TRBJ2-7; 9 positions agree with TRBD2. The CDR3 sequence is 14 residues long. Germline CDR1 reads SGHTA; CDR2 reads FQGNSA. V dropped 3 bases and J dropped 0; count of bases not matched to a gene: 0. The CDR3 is CASSFSGGSYEQYF. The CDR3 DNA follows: TGTGCCAGCAGCTTTAGCGGGGGCTCCTACGAGCAGTACTTC.

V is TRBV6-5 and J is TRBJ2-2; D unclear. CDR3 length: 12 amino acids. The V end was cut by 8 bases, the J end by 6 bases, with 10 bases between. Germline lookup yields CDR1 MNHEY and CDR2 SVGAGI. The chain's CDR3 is CASSRPAGELFF. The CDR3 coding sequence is TGTGCCAGCTCCAGACCCGCCGGGGAGCTGTTTTTT.

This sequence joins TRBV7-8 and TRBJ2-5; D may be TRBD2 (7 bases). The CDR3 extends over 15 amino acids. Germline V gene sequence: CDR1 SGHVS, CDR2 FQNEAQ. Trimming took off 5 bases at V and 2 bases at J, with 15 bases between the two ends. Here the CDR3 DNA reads TGTGCCAGCAGCCCGGACGGGGGGCAGCAAGAGACCCAGTACTTC. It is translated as CASSPDGGQQETQYF.

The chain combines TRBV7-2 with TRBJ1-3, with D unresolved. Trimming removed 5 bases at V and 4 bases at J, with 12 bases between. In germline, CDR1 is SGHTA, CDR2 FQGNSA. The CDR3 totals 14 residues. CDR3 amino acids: CASSPPPGGNTIYF. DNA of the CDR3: TGTGCCAGCAGCCCCCCACCTGGGGGAAACACCATATATTTT.

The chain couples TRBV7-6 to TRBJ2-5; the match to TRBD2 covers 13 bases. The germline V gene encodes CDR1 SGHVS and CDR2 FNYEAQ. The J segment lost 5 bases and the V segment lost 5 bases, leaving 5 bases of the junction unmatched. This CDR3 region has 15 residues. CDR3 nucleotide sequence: TGTGCCAGCAGCCCCGGACTAGCGGGAGTGGAGACCCAGTACTTC. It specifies CASSPGLAGVETQYF. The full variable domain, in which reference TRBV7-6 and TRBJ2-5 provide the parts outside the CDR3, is GAGVSQSPRYKVTKRGQDVALRCDPISGHVSLYWYRQALGQGPEFLTYFNYEAQQDKSGLPNDRFSAERPEGSISTLTIQRTEQRDSAMYRCASSPGLAGVETQYFGPGTRLLVL.

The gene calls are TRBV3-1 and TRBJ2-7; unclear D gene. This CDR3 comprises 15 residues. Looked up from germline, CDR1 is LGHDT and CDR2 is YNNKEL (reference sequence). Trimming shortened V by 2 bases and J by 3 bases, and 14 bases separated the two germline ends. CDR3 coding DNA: TGTGCCAGCAGCCAAACGACGGATGGTTACTACGAGCAGTACTTC. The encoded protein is CASSQTTDGYYEQYF.

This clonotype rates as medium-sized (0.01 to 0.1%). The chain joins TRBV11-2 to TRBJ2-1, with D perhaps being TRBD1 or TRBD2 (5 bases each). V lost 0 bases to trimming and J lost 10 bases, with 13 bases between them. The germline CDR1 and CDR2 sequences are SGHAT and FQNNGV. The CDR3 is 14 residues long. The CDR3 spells CASSLEPGPYEQFF. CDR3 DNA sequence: TGTGCCAGCAGCTTAGAGCCGGGACCCTACGAGCAGTTCTTC.

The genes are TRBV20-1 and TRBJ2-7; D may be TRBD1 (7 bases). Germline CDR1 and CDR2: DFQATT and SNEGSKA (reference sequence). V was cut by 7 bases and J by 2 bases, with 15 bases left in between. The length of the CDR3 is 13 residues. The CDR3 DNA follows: TGCAGTGGCGGGACAGAGAGTCCCTACGAGCAGTACTTC. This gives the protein CSGGTESPYEQYF.

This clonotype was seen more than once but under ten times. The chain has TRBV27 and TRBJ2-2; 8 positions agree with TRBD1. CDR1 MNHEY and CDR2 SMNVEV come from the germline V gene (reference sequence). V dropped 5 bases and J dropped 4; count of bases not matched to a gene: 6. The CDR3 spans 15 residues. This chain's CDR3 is CASSTTGGSTGELFF. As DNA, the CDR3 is TGTGCCAGCAGTACAACAGGGGGAAGCACCGGGGAGCTGTTTTTT.

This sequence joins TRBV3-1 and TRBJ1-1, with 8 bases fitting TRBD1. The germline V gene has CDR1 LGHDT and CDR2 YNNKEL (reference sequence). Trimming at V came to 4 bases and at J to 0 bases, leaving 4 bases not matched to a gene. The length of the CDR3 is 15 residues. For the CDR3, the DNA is TGTGCCAGCAGCCGGACAGGGTCAATGAACACTGAAGCTTTCTTT. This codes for CASSRTGSMNTEAFF.

The CDR3 loop is CAWSVRVGEKLFF. CDR3 DNA sequence: TGTGCCTGGAGTGTAAGGGTGGGTGAAAAACTGTTTTTT. The gene calls are TRBV30 and TRBJ1-4; no firm D call. The CDR3 sequence is 13 residues long. CDR1 GTSNPN and CDR2 SVGIG come from the germline V gene (reference sequence). The V and J ends lost 0 bases and 7 bases respectively, with 9 bases between them. Full variable domain (outside the CDR3, taken from reference TRBV30 and TRBJ1-4): SQTIHQWPATLVQPVGSPLSLECTVEGTSNPNLYWYRQAAGRGLQLLFYSVGIGQISSEVPQNLSASRPQDRQFILSSKKLLLSDSGFYLCAWSVRVGEKLFFGSGTQLSVL.

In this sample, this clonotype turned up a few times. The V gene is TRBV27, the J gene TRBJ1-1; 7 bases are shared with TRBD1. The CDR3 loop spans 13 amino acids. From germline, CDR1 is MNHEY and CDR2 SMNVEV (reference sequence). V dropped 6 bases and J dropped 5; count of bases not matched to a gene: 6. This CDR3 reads CASRGTDRTEAFF. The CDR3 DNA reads TGTGCCAGCAGAGGGACAGATCGGACTGAAGCTTTCTTT.

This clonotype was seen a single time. The CDR3 spells CASSRTGGGTEAFF. In DNA, the CDR3 is TGTGCCAGCAGCCGAACAGGGGGAGGTACTGAAGCTTTCTTT. V is TRBV3-1 and J is TRBJ1-1, with 8 bases that match TRBD1. Germline assignment: CDR1 LGHDT and CDR2 YNNKEL (reference sequence). V lost 4 bases and J lost 5; bases outside the gene matches: 6. This CDR3 spans 14 amino acids.

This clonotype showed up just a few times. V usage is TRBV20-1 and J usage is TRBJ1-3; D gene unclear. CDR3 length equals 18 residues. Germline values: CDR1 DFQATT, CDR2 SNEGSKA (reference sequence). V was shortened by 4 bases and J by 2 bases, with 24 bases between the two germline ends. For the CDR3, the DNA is TGCAGTGCTAAACCCCCCCCAGCCGAGCCTGGCGCTGGAAACACCATATATTTT. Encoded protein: CSAKPPPAEPGAGNTIYF.

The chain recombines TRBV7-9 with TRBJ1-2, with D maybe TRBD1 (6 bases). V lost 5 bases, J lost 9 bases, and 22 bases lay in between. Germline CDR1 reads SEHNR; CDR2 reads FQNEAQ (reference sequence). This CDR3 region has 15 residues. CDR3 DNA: TGTGCCAGCAGCCCCCCGGTCGACAGGATTCCTAGCTACACCTTC. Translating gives CASSPPVDRIPSYTF.

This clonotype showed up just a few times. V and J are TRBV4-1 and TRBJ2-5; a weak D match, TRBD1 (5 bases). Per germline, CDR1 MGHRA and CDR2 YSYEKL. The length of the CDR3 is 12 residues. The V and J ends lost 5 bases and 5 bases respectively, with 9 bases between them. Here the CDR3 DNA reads TGCGCCAGCAGCTCGACAGTGGAGACCCAGTACTTC. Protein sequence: CASSSTVETQYF.

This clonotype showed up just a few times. CDR3 protein: CASSFSDRPVTGELFF. CDR3 nucleotide sequence: TGCGCCAGCAGCTTTTCGGACAGACCGGTCACCGGGGAGCTGTTTTTT. The chain is built from TRBV5-1 and TRBJ2-2, with D possibly being TRBD1 (6 bases). Trimming left V 2 bases short and J 4 bases short, with 15 bases between. From germline, CDR1 is SGHRS and CDR2 YFSETQ. The CDR3 sequence is 16 residues long.